The T cell receptor (beta chain) described here comes from a study of PD-1 blockade in classical Hodgkin lymphoma. Study findings and constraints: There remain no defined causes for the repertoire differences, which possibly reflect disease activity or prior therapy. Lower baseline TCR diversity was reported for newly diagnosed patients than for healthy donors.

The germline CDR1 and CDR2 sequences are SGHVS and FQNEAQ. CDR3 length: 14 amino acids. With regard to this clone: Its matching antigen is unknown. An end of the junction does not agree with germline; a read error may underlie this.

Time point of the sample: newly diagnosed, previously untreated cHL patient sample. What served as comparison were PBMCs in newly diagnosed, untreated classical Hodgkin lymphoma. Measured with immunoSEQ multiplex PCR; TCRdb has only the in-frame clones, and not every one. The table includes about 25,000 clones, 94% detected once. The sequence came from a human donor with classical Hodgkin lymphoma. The chain links TRBV7-8 to TRBJ1-2; D uncertain. Sequencing was performed on peripheral blood mononuclear cells (PBMCs). The CDR3 DNA sequence: TGTGCCAGCAGATTAGACGGGTCTAACTATGGCTACACCTTC. Residues: CASRLDGSNYGYTF.